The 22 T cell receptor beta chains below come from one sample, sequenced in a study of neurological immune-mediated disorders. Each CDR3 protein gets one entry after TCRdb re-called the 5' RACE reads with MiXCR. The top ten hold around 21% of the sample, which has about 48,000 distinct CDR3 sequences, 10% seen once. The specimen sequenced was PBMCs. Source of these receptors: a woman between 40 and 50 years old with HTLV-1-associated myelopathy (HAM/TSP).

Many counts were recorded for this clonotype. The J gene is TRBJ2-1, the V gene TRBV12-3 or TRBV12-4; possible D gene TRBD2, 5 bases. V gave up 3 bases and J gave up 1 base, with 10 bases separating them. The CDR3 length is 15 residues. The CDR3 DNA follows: TGTGCCAGCAGTTTTCTGGGCGGGTCCTACAATGAGCAGTTCTTC. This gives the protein CASSFLGGSYNEQFF.

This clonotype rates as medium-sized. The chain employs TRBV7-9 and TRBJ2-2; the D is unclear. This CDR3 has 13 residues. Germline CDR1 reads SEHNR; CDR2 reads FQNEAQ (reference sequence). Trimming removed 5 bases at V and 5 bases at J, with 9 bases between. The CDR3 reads CASSLYSTGELFF. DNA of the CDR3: TGTGCCAGCAGCCTCTATTCAACCGGGGAGCTGTTTTTT.

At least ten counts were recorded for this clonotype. The DNA for the CDR3 is TGCGCCAGCAGCAGAAATAGGGACGAGCAGTACTTC. This sequence encodes CASSRNRDEQYF. The chain couples TRBV5-1 to TRBJ2-7; D not resolved. This CDR3 comprises 12 residues. V lost 4 bases and J 5 bases, leaving 10 bases between the germline ends. Germline assignment: CDR1 SGHRS and CDR2 YFSETQ.

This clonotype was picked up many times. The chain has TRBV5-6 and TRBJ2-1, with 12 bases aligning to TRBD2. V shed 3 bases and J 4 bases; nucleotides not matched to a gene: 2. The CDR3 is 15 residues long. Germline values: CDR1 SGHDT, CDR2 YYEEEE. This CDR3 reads CASSSLAGGYNEQFF. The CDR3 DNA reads TGTGCCAGCAGCTCCCTAGCGGGGGGGTACAATGAGCAGTTCTTC. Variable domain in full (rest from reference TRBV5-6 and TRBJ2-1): DAGVTQSPTHLIKTRGQQVTLRCSPKSGHDTVSWYQQALGQGPQFIFQYYEEEERQRGNFPDRFSGHQFPNYSSELNVNALLLGDSALYLCASSSLAGGYNEQFFGPGTRLTVL.

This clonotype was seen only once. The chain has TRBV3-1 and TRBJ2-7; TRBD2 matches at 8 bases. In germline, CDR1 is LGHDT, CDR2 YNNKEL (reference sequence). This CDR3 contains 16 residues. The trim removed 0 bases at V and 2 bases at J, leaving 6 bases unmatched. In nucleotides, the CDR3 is TGTGCCAGCAGCCAAGAGGAGGGTAGCGGGGCCTACGAGCAGTACTTC. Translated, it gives CASSQEEGSGAYEQYF.

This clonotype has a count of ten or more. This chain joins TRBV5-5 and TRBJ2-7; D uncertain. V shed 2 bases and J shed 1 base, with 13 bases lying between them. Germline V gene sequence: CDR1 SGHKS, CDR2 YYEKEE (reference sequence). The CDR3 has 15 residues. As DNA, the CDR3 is TGTGCCAGCAGCTTACTCGGTCAGCCGTCCTACGAGCAGTACTTC. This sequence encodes CASSLLGQPSYEQYF.

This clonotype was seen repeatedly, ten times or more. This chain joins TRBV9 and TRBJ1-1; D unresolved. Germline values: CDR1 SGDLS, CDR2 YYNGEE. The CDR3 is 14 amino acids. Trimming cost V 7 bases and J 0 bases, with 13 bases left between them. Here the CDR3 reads CASGEGPMNTEAFF. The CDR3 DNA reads TGTGCCAGCGGGGAAGGGCCCATGAACACTGAAGCTTTCTTT.

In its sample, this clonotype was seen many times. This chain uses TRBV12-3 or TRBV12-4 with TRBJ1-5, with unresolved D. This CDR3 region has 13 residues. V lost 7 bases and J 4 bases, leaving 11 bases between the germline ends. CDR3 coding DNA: TGTGCCAGCATGGTGGGGAAGAATCAGCCCCAGCATTTT. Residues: CASMVGKNQPQHF.

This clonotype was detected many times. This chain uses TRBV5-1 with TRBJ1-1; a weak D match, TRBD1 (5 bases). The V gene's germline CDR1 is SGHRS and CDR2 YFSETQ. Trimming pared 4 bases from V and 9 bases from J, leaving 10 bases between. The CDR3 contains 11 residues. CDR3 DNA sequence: TGCGCCAGCAGCGACAGTTCCAAAGCTTTCTTT. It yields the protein CASSDSSKAFF.

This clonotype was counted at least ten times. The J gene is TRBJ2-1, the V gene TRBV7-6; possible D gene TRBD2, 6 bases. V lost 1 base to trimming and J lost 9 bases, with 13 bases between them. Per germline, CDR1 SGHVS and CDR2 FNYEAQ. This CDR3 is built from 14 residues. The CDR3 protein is CASSLVGGGREQFF. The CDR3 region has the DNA TGTGCCAGCAGCTTAGTCGGGGGTGGACGTGAGCAGTTCTTC.

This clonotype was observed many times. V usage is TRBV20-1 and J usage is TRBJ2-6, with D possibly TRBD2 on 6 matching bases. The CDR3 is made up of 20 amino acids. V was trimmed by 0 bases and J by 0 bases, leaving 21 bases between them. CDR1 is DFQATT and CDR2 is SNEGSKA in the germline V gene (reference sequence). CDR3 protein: CSARDPSVFPQFSGANVLTF. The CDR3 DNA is TGCAGTGCTAGAGATCCTAGCGTCTTCCCCCAATTCTCTGGGGCCAACGTCCTGACTTTC.

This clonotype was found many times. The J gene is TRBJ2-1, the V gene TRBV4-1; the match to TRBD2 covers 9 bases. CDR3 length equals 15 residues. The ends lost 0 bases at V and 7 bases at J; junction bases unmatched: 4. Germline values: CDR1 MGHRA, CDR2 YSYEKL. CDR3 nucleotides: TGCGCCAGCAGCCAAGATGGACTAGCGCAGAATGAGCAGTTCTTC. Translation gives CASSQDGLAQNEQFF.

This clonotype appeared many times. The CDR3: CASSLAGGGFDEQYF. CDR3 DNA: TGCGCCAGCAGCTTGGCGGGGGGCGGATTCGACGAGCAGTACTTC. V and J are TRBV5-1 and TRBJ2-7; weak D call: TRBD2 (7 bases). The germline V gene encodes CDR1 SGHRS and CDR2 YFSETQ. Trimming took off 0 bases at V and 5 bases at J, with 15 bases between the two ends. The CDR3 has 15 amino acids.

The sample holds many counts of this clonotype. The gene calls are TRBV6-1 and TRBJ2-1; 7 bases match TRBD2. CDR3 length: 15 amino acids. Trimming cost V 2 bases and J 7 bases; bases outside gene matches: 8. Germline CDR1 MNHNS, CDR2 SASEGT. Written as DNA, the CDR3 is TGTGCCAGCAGTGAACGTGGGCGGGGGACGAATGAGCAGTTCTTC. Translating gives CASSERGRGTNEQFF.

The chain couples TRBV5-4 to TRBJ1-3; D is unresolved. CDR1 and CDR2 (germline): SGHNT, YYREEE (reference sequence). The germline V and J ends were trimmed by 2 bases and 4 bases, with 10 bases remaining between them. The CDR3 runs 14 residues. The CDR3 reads CASSLGGLGNTIYF. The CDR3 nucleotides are TGTGCCAGCAGCTTAGGAGGGTTAGGAAACACCATATATTTT. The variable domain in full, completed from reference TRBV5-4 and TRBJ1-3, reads ETGVTQSPTHLIKTRGQQVTLRCSSQSGHNTVSWYQQALGQGPQFIFQYYREEENGRGNFPPRFSGLQFPNYSSELNVNALELDDSALYLCASSLGGLGNTIYFGEGSWLTVV.

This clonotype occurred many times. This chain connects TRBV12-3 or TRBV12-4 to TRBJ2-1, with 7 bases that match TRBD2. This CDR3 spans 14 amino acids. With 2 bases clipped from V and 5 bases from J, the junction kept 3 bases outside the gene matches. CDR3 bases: TGTGCCAGCAGTTTACGGGGGAGGGACAATGAGCAGTTCTTC. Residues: CASSLRGRDNEQFF.

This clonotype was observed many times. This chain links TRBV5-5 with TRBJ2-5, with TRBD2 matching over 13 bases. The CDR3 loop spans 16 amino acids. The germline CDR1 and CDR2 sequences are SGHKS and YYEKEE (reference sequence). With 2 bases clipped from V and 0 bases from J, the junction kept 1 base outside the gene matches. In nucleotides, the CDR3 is TGTGCCAGCAGCTTCGGACTAGCGGGGGACCAAGAGACCCAGTACTTC. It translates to CASSFGLAGDQETQYF.

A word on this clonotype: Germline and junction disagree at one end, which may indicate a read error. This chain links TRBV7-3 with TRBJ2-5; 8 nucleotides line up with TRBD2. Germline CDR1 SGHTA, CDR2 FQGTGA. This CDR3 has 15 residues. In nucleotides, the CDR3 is TGTGCCAGCAGCCTCTCCGGGGGGGGCCATGATACCCAGTACTTT. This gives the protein CASSLSGGGHDTQYF.

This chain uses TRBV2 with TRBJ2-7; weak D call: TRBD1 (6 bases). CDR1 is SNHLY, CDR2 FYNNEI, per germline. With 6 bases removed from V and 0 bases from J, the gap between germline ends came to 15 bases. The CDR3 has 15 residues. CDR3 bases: TGTGCCAGCAGAGATTCTGACAGGCACTCCTACGAGCAGTACTTC. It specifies CASRDSDRHSYEQYF.

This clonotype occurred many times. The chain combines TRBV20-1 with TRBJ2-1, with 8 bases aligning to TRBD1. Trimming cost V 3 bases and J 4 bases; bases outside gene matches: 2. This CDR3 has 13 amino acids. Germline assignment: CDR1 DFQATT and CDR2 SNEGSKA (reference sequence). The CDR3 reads CSARTGAYNEQFF. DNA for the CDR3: TGCAGTGCTAGGACAGGGGCTTACAATGAGCAGTTCTTC.

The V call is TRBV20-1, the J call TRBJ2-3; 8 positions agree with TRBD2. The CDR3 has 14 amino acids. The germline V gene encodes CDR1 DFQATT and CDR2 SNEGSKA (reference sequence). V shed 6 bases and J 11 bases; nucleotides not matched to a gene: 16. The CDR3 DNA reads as TGCAGTGCCTCACGGGGGGGCCGGATAAATAAGCAGTATTTT. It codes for CSASRGGRINKQYF.

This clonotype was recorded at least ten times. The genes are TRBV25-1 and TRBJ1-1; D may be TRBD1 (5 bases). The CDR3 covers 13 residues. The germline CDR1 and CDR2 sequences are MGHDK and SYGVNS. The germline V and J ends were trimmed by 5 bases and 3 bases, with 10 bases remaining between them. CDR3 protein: CASSSLGDTEAFF. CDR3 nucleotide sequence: TGTGCCAGCAGTTCTTTAGGGGACACTGAAGCTTTCTTT.